The clone carrying this T cell receptor beta chain was detected many times. One end of the junction does not line up with germline, which may come from a read error. This sample was included in a study of blood T cell repertoires in COVID-19. Study overall: Spain, Italy and the United States supplied samples that represented acute and convalescent COVID-19.

Sequencing used immunoSEQ multiplex PCR; TCRdb keeps in-frame clones, though not all of them. The sample yields around 200,000 clones, about nine tenths seen once. Germline V CDR1 and CDR2: SGHRS, YFSETQ. The CDR3 is 12 residues long. This sequence joins TRBV5-1 and TRBJ2-1, with 10 bases matching TRBD2. The sample was peripheral blood. This TCR derives from a man aged 25 to 40 with acute or convalescent COVID-19. CDR3 amino acids: CASSLQREGHVF. The DNA of the CDR3 is TGCGCCAGCAGTTTACAGCGGGAGGGCCATGTCTTC.